Listed below are T cell receptor beta chains from one sample, sequenced in a study of blood T cells in healthy people across ages. Each CDR3 protein is one row after TCRdb ran MiXCR on the 5' RACE reads. Altogether a few hundred thousand distinct CDR3 sequences are present, around 27% being singletons, with the ten largest covering approximately 3.6%. These records were also assigned to another study, of T cells of mothers and their children.

The sequencing sample was made of blood. The receptors come from a boy between 2 and 10 years old in good health. CDR3s include the opening cysteine and the closing phenylalanine or tryptophan. The D gene is left open where the match is weak. A clone size is listed for some rows: how often the clone was seen (once, few, many), or a class if it is expanded.

-,TRBD1,TRBJ2-4,TRBV6-1,CASRPDRGRDIQYF,TGTGCCAGCAGACCCGACAGGGGGCGTGACATTCAGTACTTC
many,-,TRBJ2-6,TRBV5-1,CASSSDSFGGANVLTF,TGCGCCAGCAGCTCCGACAGCTTTGGGGGGGCCAACGTCCTGACTTTC
few,-,TRBJ1-2,TRBV12-3/TRBV12-4,CASSLRHPGIRNYGYTF,TGTGCCAGCAGTTTAAGGCATCCGGGGATCCGTAACTATGGCTACACCTTC
-,-,TRBJ2-1,TRBV3-1,CASSQASGESYEQFF,TGTGCCAGCAGCCAAGCATCAGGGGAATCGTATGAGCAGTTCTTC
few,-,TRBJ2-7,TRBV7-9,CASSWGRSYEQYF,TGTGCCAGCAGCTGGGGTCGGTCCTACGAGCAGTACTTC
-,TRBD1,TRBJ2-7,TRBV5-1,CASSGPGTGGSEQYF,TGCGCCAGCAGCGGACCCGGGACAGGGGGCTCCGAGCAGTACTTC
few,-,TRBJ1-2,TRBV19,CASRGPANYGYTF,TGTGCCAGTCGAGGGCCGGCGAACTATGGCTACACCTTC
-,-,TRBJ2-7,TRBV7-9,CASSDLVSYEQYF,TGTGCCAGCAGCGACCTCGTATCCTACGAGCAGTACTTC
-,TRBD1,TRBJ1-4,TRBV6-1,CASLPGQGSWANEKLFF,TGTGCCAGCCTTCCGGGACAGGGGTCCTGGGCTAATGAAAAACTGTTTTTT
-,TRBD2,TRBJ2-1,TRBV20-1,CSARGPGLYVYNEQFF,TGCAGTGCTAGAGGGCCGGGACTATACGTATACAATGAGCAGTTCTTC
-,-,TRBJ2-1,TRBV28,CASSLPGANEQFF,TGTGCCAGCAGTTTACCGGGGGCAAATGAGCAGTTCTTC
few,-,TRBJ2-2,TRBV2,CAGSGMDAGELFF,TGTGCCGGCAGCGGAATGGATGCCGGGGAGCTGTTTTTT
-,TRBD1,TRBJ1-4,TRBV5-1,CASSFGDRELEKLFF,TGCGCCAGCAGCTTCGGGGACAGGGAGTTGGAAAAACTGTTTTTT
-,TRBD1,TRBJ1-2,TRBV12-3/TRBV12-4,CASSLLAGGYGYTF,TGTGCCAGCAGTTTATTGGCAGGGGGCTATGGCTACACCTTC
-,TRBD1,TRBJ2-7,TRBV20-1,CSASRGTGGDEQYF,TGCAGTGCTAGCCGTGGGACAGGGGGGGACGAGCAGTACTTC
-,-,TRBJ1-1,TRBV6-5,CASRLEQGSAEAFF,TGTGCCAGCAGGCTCGAACAGGGTAGCGCTGAAGCTTTCTTT
-,-,TRBJ2-7,TRBV2,CASSEGQTSYEQYF,TGTGCCAGCAGTGAAGGACAGACCTCCTACGAGCAGTACTTC
few,TRBD2,TRBJ2-1,TRBV20-1,CSAKTSGRDYYNEQFF,TGCAGTGCTAAGACTAGCGGGAGGGACTACTACAATGAGCAGTTCTTC
many,-,TRBJ1-2,TRBV29-1,CSVEWDTNYGYTF,TGCAGCGTTGAATGGGACACAAACTATGGCTACACCTTC
-,TRBD2,TRBJ2-5,TRBV29-1,CSVVGSGGQETQYF,TGCAGCGTTGTGGGTAGCGGGGGTCAAGAGACCCAGTACTTC
-,-,TRBJ1-1,TRBV7-6,CASSLEVRGRMNTEAFF,TGTGCCAGCAGCTTAGAGGTCCGGGGTCGCATGAACACTGAAGCTTTCTTT
few,TRBD1,TRBJ1-2,TRBV30,CAWSPGGDYGYTF,TGTGCCTGGAGTCCAGGGGGCGACTATGGCTACACCTTC
-,-,TRBJ1-4,TRBV3-1,CASSRLNEKLFF,TGTGCCAGCAGCCGCCTTAATGAAAAACTGTTTTTT
-,TRBD2,TRBJ2-1,TRBV10-3,CATQPRTSGITYNEQFF,TGTGCCACACAACCTCGGACTAGCGGGATAACCTACAATGAGCAGTTCTTC
few,TRBD1,TRBJ2-7,TRBV5-1,CASSLGQGLYEQYF,TGTGCCAGCAGCTTAGGACAGGGCCTCTACGAGCAGTACTTC
-,-,TRBJ2-3,TRBV4-2,CASSQAGPDTQYF,TGTGCCAGCAGCCAAGCGGGGCCAGATACGCAGTATTTT
-,TRBD1,TRBJ1-2,TRBV6-5,CASTPIQGGGYTF,TGTGCCAGTACCCCAATCCAGGGGGGTGGCTACACCTTC